These T cell receptor beta chains were read from a single sample in a study of blood T cells in healthy people across ages. TCRdb fed the 5' RACE reads into MiXCR, producing one record per CDR3 protein. The sample comprises 800,000 or so distinct CDR3 sequences, 25% of which are singletons, and 3.7% rests with the top ten. The data were also submitted as part of a second study, on T cells of mothers and their children.

Sequencing was done on a sample of blood. The receptors were sampled from a boy between 10 and 17 years old in good health. Both conserved end residues are part of each CDR3. A D gene is named only where the DNA matches it firmly. Some rows have no size entry. The others give once, few or many, or a class for an expanded clone.

v_call: TRBV20-1
cdr3_length: 13
j_call: TRBJ2-7
clone_size: -
d_call: TRBD2
cdr3_aa: CCAKLAGVYEQYF
cdr3_nt: TGCTGTGCTAAGCTAGCGGGAGTATACGAGCAGTACTTC

v_call: TRBV7-9
cdr3_length: 15
j_call: TRBJ2-5
clone_size: -
d_call: TRBD1
cdr3_aa: CASSFDREIGETQYF
cdr3_nt: TGTGCCAGCAGCTTTGACAGGGAAATTGGGGAGACCCAGTACTTC

v_call: TRBV7-3
cdr3_length: 15
j_call: TRBJ2-5
clone_size: -
d_call: TRBD2
cdr3_aa: CASSSSLAGEETQYF
cdr3_nt: TGTGCCAGCAGCTCGTCACTAGCGGGAGAGGAGACCCAGTACTTC

v_call: TRBV6-1
cdr3_length: 17
j_call: TRBJ2-5
clone_size: -
d_call: TRBD1
cdr3_aa: CASSLWEPGQGKETQYF
cdr3_nt: TGTGCCAGCAGTCTCTGGGAACCGGGACAGGGGAAAGAGACCCAGTACTTC

v_call: TRBV9
cdr3_length: 16
j_call: TRBJ1-2
clone_size: -
d_call: -
cdr3_aa: CASSVEGSWDMYGYTF
cdr3_nt: TGTGCCAGCAGCGTAGAGGGGTCGTGGGACATGTATGGCTACACCTTC

v_call: TRBV12-3/TRBV12-4
cdr3_length: 14
j_call: TRBJ1-6
clone_size: -
d_call: -
cdr3_aa: CASSRDGLKSPLHF
cdr3_nt: TGTGCCAGCAGTCGGGACGGCCTTAAATCACCCCTCCACTTT

v_call: TRBV25-1
cdr3_length: 14
j_call: TRBJ2-7
clone_size: -
d_call: -
cdr3_aa: CASTPTGLPYEQYF
cdr3_nt: TGTGCCAGCACTCCGACAGGTCTCCCCTACGAGCAGTACTTC

v_call: TRBV14
cdr3_length: 17
j_call: TRBJ1-5
clone_size: few
d_call: -
cdr3_aa: CASSRSGDDRIYQPQHF
cdr3_nt: TGTGCCAGCAGCCGAAGCGGCGATGACAGGATCTATCAGCCCCAGCATTTT

v_call: TRBV2
cdr3_length: 22
j_call: TRBJ2-1
clone_size: few
d_call: TRBD2
cdr3_aa: CASSEALLLGPTTSGGLDEQFF
cdr3_nt: TGTGCCAGCAGTGAAGCGCTCCTCCTTGGGCCCACTACTAGCGGGGGGCTAGATGAGCAGTTCTTC

v_call: TRBV12-2
cdr3_length: 19
j_call: TRBJ2-7
clone_size: few
d_call: -
cdr3_aa: CASRLEGMYGLALFYEQYF
cdr3_nt: TGTGCAAGTCGCTTAGAAGGGATGTATGGACTAGCTCTATTCTACGAGCAGTACTTC

v_call: TRBV7-9
cdr3_length: 11
j_call: TRBJ1-2
clone_size: few
d_call: -
cdr3_aa: CASSLNEQALF
cdr3_nt: TGTGCCAGCAGCTTAAATGAACAGGCCCTCTTC

v_call: TRBV24-1
cdr3_length: 14
j_call: TRBJ2-5
clone_size: few
d_call: TRBD1
cdr3_aa: CATSVGQDQETQYF
cdr3_nt: TGTGCCACCAGTGTAGGACAGGACCAAGAGACCCAGTACTTC

v_call: TRBV11-2
cdr3_length: 14
j_call: TRBJ2-7
clone_size: -
d_call: -
cdr3_aa: CASGLNGVSYEQYF
cdr3_nt: TGTGCCAGCGGGCTCAACGGGGTTAGCTACGAGCAGTACTTC

v_call: TRBV12-3/TRBV12-4
cdr3_length: 11
j_call: TRBJ1-2
clone_size: few
d_call: -
cdr3_aa: CATLRSGGYTF
cdr3_nt: TGTGCCACCCTAAGGTCAGGTGGCTACACCTTC

v_call: TRBV20-1
cdr3_length: 15
j_call: TRBJ2-3
clone_size: -
d_call: -
cdr3_aa: CSASAGAASTDTQYF
cdr3_nt: TGCAGTGCTTCGGCAGGTGCGGCTAGCACAGATACGCAGTATTTT

v_call: TRBV5-1
cdr3_length: 16
j_call: TRBJ2-6
clone_size: few
d_call: -
cdr3_aa: CASSLGHGSGANVLTF
cdr3_nt: TGCGCCAGCAGCTTGGGGCACGGCTCTGGGGCCAACGTCCTGACTTTC

v_call: TRBV28
cdr3_length: 15
j_call: TRBJ2-5
clone_size: -
d_call: TRBD1
cdr3_aa: CASSSLDRFQETRYF
cdr3_nt: TGTGCCAGCAGTTCACTGGACAGGTTTCAAGAGACCCGGTACTTC

v_call: TRBV7-2
cdr3_length: 12
j_call: TRBJ2-7
clone_size: -
d_call: -
cdr3_aa: CASSLVTGEQYF
cdr3_nt: TGTGCCAGCAGCTTGGTAACGGGGGAGCAGTACTTC

v_call: TRBV14
cdr3_length: 15
j_call: TRBJ2-5
clone_size: -
d_call: -
cdr3_aa: CASSQGRGMQETQYF
cdr3_nt: TGTGCCAGCAGCCAAGGGCGAGGGATGCAAGAGACCCAGTACTTC

v_call: TRBV29-1
cdr3_length: 14
j_call: TRBJ2-7
clone_size: few
d_call: -
cdr3_aa: CSVQSGGLNYEQYF
cdr3_nt: TGCAGCGTTCAATCCGGGGGACTGAACTACGAGCAGTACTTC

v_call: TRBV28
cdr3_length: 14
j_call: TRBJ2-5
clone_size: -
d_call: -
cdr3_aa: CASNHQGVKETQYF
cdr3_nt: TGTGCCAGCAACCACCAAGGAGTAAAAGAGACCCAGTACTTC

v_call: TRBV2
cdr3_length: 15
j_call: TRBJ2-3
clone_size: few
d_call: TRBD2
cdr3_aa: CASSSSGIRTDTQYF
cdr3_nt: TGTGCCAGCAGCTCTAGCGGGATTCGGACAGATACGCAGTATTTT

v_call: TRBV4-1
cdr3_length: 14
j_call: TRBJ1-1
clone_size: -
d_call: -
cdr3_aa: CASSRDSEWAEAFF
cdr3_nt: TGCGCCAGCAGCCGAGACAGTGAATGGGCTGAAGCTTTCTTT

v_call: TRBV7-9
cdr3_length: 16
j_call: TRBJ2-2
clone_size: few
d_call: TRBD1
cdr3_aa: CASSLAGGYGTGELFF
cdr3_nt: TGTGCCAGCAGCTTAGCAGGGGGCTATGGCACCGGGGAGCTGTTTTTT

v_call: TRBV29-1
cdr3_length: 15
j_call: TRBJ1-5
clone_size: few
d_call: -
cdr3_aa: CSVRIGGSSDQPQHF
cdr3_nt: TGCAGCGTAAGAATCGGAGGTTCCAGTGATCAGCCCCAGCATTTT

v_call: TRBV2
cdr3_length: 14
j_call: TRBJ1-1
clone_size: -
d_call: -
cdr3_aa: CASRGEGGGTEAFF
cdr3_nt: TGTGCCAGCAGAGGTGAGGGAGGGGGCACTGAAGCTTTCTTT

v_call: TRBV14
cdr3_length: 15
j_call: TRBJ2-3
clone_size: -
d_call: -
cdr3_aa: CASSKVRGSTDTQYF
cdr3_nt: TGTGCCAGCAGCAAAGTAAGGGGAAGCACAGATACGCAGTATTTT

v_call: TRBV11-2
cdr3_length: 15
j_call: TRBJ2-7
clone_size: few
d_call: TRBD2
cdr3_aa: CASSLVGGRRDEQYF
cdr3_nt: TGTGCCAGCAGCTTAGTAGGCGGGAGGCGGGACGAGCAGTACTTC

v_call: TRBV2
cdr3_length: 16
j_call: TRBJ1-5
clone_size: -
d_call: -
cdr3_aa: CASSEDTGTGNQPQHF
cdr3_nt: TGTGCCAGCAGTGAAGACACCGGGACTGGCAATCAGCCCCAGCATTTT

v_call: TRBV7-2
cdr3_length: 18
j_call: TRBJ2-7
clone_size: -
d_call: -
cdr3_aa: CASSLGGQSGTRSYEQYF
cdr3_nt: TGTGCCAGCAGCTTAGGTGGCCAATCCGGGACCCGCTCCTACGAGCAGTACTTC

v_call: TRBV28
cdr3_length: 14
j_call: TRBJ2-5
clone_size: -
d_call: TRBD2
cdr3_aa: CASSFSWGGETQYF
cdr3_nt: TGTGCCAGCAGTTTTTCATGGGGGGGAGAGACCCAGTACTTC

v_call: TRBV3-1
cdr3_length: 14
j_call: TRBJ1-6
clone_size: few
d_call: TRBD1
cdr3_aa: CASSHGQGTLPLHF
cdr3_nt: TGTGCCAGCAGCCACGGACAGGGGACTTTACCCCTCCACTTT

v_call: TRBV20-1
cdr3_length: 14
j_call: TRBJ2-7
clone_size: few
d_call: -
cdr3_aa: CSATGATISYEQYF
cdr3_nt: TGCAGTGCAACGGGGGCCACGATCTCCTACGAGCAGTACTTC

v_call: TRBV12-3/TRBV12-4
cdr3_length: 14
j_call: TRBJ1-1
clone_size: few
d_call: -
cdr3_aa: CASSLHVGNTEAFF
cdr3_nt: TGTGCCAGCAGTTTACACGTGGGGAACACTGAAGCTTTCTTT

v_call: TRBV5-4
cdr3_length: 16
j_call: TRBJ2-1
clone_size: -
d_call: TRBD2
cdr3_aa: CASSAAGTSGNDEQFF
cdr3_nt: TGTGCCAGCAGCGCCGCCGGGACTAGCGGGAACGATGAGCAGTTCTTC

v_call: TRBV7-7
cdr3_length: 15
j_call: TRBJ2-2
clone_size: -
d_call: -
cdr3_aa: CASSLEGEPTGELFF
cdr3_nt: TGTGCTAGCAGCTTAGAGGGGGAACCTACCGGGGAGCTGTTTTTT

v_call: TRBV7-9
cdr3_length: 15
j_call: TRBJ2-5
clone_size: few
d_call: -
cdr3_aa: CASSITQLYQETQYF
cdr3_nt: TGTGCCAGCAGCATCACACAGTTATACCAAGAGACCCAGTACTTC

v_call: TRBV29-1
cdr3_length: 13
j_call: TRBJ1-1
clone_size: few
d_call: -
cdr3_aa: CSVSRGLRTEAFF
cdr3_nt: TGCAGCGTTAGCAGGGGCCTCCGTACTGAAGCTTTCTTT

v_call: TRBV29-1
cdr3_length: 14
j_call: TRBJ1-1
clone_size: -
d_call: -
cdr3_aa: CSVAWDTLNTEAFF
cdr3_nt: TGCAGCGTCGCTTGGGACACCCTGAACACTGAAGCTTTCTTT